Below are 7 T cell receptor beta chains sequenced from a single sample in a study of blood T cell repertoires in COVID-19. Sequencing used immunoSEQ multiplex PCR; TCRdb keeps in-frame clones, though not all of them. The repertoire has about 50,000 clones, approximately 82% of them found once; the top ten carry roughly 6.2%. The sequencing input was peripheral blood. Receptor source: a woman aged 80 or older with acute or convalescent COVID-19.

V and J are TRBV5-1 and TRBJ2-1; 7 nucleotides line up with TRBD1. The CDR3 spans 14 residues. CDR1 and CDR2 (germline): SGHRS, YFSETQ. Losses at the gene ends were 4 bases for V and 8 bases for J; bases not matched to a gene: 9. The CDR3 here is CASSPGTAADEQFF. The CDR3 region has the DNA TGCGCCAGCAGCCCAGGGACAGCGGCGGATGAGCAGTTCTTC.

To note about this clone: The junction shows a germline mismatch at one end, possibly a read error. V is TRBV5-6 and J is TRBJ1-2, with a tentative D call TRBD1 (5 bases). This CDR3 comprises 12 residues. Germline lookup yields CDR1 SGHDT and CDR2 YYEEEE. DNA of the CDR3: TGTGCCAGCAGCTTGACAGGACTAGACCCCAATTTC. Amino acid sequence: CASSLTGLDPNF.

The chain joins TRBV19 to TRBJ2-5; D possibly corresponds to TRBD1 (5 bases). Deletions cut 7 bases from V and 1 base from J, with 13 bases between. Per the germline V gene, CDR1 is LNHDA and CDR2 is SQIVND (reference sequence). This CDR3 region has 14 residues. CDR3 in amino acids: CASKRQGLQETQYF. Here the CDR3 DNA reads TGTGCCAGTAAAAGGCAGGGCCTCCAAGAGACCCAGTACTTC.

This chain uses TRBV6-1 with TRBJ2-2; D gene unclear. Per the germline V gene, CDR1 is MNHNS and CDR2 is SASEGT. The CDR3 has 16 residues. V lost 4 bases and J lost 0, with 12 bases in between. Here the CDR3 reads CASSAVKPANTGELFF. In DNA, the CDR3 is TGTGCCAGCAGTGCGGTCAAACCCGCGAACACCGGGGAGCTGTTTTTT.

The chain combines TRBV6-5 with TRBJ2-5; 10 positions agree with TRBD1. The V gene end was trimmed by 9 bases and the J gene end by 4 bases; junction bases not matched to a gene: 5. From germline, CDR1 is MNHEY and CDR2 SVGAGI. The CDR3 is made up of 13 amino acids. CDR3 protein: CASFDRGPETQYF. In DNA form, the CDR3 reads TGTGCCAGTTTCGACAGGGGGCCAGAGACCCAGTACTTC.

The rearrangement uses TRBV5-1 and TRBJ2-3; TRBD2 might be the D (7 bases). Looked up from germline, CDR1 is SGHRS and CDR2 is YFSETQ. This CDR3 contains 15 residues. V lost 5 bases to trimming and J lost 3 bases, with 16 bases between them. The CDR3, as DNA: TGCGCCAGCAGTTCGGGGGGCCGAGGGACAGATACGCAGTATTTT. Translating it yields CASSSGGRGTDTQYF.

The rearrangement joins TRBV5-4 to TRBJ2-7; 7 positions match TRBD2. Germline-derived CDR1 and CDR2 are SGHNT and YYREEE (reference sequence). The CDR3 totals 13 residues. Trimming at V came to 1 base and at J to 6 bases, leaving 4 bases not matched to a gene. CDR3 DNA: TGTGCCAGCAGCTTGTCGGGGGGAGCCGAGCAGTACTTC. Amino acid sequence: CASSLSGGAEQYF.